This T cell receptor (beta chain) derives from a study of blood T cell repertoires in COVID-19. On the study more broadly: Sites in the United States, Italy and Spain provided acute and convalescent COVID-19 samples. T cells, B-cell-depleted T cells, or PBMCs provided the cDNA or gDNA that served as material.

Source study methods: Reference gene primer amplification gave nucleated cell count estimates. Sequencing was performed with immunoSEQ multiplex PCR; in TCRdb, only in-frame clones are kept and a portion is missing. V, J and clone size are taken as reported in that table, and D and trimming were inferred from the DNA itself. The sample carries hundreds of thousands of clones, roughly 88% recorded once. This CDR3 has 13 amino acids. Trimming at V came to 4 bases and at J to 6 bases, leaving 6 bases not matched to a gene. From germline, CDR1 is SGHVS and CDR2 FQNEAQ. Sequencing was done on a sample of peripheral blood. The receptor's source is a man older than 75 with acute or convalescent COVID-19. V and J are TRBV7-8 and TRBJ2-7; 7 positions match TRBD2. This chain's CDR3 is CASSSQTSAEQYF. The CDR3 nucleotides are TGTGCCAGCAGCTCCCAAACTAGCGCCGAGCAGTACTTC.